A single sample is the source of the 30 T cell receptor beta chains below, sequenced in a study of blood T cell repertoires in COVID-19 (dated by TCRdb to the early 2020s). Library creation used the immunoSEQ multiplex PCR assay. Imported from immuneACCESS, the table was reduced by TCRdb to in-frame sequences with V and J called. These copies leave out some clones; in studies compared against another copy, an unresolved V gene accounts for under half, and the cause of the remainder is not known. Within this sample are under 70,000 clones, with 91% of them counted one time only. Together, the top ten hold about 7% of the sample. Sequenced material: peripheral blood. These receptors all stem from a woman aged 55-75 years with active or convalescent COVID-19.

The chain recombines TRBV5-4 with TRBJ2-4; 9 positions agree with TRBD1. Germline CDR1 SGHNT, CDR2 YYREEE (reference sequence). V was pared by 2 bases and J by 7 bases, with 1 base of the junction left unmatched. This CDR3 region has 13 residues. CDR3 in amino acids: CASSFDRGNIQYF. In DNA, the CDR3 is TGTGCCAGCAGCTTTGACAGGGGGAACATTCAGTACTTC. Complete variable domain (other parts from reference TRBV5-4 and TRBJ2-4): ETGVTQSPTHLIKTRGQQVTLRCSSQSGHNTVSWYQQALGQGPQFIFQYYREEENGRGNFPPRFSGLQFPNYSSELNVNALELDDSALYLCASSFDRGNIQYFGAGTRLSVL.

This CDR3 reads CASSPSGGNTQYF. The CDR3 coding sequence is TGTGCCAGCAGCCCTAGCGGGGGAAATACGCAGTATTTT. The chain recombines TRBV12-3 or TRBV12-4 with TRBJ2-3, with 10 nucleotides matching TRBD2. The trim removed 6 bases at V and 7 bases at J, leaving 4 bases unmatched. The CDR3 contains 13 residues.

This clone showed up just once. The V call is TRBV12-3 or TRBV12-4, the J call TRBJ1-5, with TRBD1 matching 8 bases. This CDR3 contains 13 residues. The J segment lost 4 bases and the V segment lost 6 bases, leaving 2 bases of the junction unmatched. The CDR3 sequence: CASSRTGNQPQHF. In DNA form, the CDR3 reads TGTGCCAGCAGCCGGACAGGGAATCAGCCCCAGCATTTT.

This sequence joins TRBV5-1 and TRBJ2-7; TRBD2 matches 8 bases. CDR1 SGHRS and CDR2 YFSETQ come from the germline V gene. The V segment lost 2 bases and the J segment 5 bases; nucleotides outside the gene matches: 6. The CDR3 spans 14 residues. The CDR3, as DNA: TGCGCCAGCAGCTTACCGGGACTAGTGAACGAGCAGTACTTC. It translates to CASSLPGLVNEQYF.

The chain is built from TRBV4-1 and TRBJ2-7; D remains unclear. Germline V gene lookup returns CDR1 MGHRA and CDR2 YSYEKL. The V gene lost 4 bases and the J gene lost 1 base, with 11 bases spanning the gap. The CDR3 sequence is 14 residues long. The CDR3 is CASSLTDGSYEQYF. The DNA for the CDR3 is TGCGCCAGCAGCCTAACTGACGGGTCCTACGAGCAGTACTTC.

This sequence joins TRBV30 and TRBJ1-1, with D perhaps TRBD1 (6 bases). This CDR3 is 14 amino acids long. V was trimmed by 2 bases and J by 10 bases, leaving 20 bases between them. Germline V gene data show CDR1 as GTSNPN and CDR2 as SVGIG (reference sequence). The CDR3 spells CAWSQQTGLRGAFF. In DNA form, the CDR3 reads TGTGCCTGGAGTCAGCAAACAGGGTTGAGGGGAGCTTTCTTT.

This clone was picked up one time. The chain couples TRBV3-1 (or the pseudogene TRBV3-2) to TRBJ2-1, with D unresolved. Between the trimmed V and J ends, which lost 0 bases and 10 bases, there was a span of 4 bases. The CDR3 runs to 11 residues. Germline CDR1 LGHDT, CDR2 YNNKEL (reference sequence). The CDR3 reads CASSQELEQFF. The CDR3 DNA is TGTGCCAGCAGCCAAGAACTCGAGCAGTTCTTC.

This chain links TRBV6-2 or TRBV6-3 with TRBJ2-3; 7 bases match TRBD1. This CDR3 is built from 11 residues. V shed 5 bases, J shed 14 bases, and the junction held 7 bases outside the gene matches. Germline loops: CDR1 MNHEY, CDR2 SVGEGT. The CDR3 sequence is CASSRGQATYF. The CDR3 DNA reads TGTGCCAGCAGTCGTGGACAGGCTACGTATTTT.

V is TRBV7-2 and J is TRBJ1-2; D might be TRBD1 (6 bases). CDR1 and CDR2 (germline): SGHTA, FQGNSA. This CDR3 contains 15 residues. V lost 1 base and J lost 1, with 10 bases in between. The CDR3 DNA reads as TGTGCCAGCAGCTTAGGACAGGCACTTAACTATGGCTACACCTTC. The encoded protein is CASSLGQALNYGYTF.

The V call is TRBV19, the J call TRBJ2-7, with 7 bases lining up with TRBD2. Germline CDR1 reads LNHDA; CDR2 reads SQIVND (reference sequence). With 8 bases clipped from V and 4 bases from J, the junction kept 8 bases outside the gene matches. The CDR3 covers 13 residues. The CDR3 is CASGRGRGYEQYF. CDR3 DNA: TGTGCCAGTGGGAGGGGACGGGGATACGAGCAGTACTTC.

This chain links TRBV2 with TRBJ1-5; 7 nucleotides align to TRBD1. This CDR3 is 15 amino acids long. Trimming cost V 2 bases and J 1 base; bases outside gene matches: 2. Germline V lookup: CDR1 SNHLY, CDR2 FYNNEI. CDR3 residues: CASSEQGVSNQPQHF. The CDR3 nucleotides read TGTGCCAGCAGTGAACAGGGGGTCAGCAATCAGCCCCAGCATTTT.

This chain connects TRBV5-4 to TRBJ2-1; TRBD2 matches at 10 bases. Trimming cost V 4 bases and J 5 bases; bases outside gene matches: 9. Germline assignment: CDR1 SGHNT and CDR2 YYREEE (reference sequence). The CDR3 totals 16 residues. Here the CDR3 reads CASSRSGLAKDNEQFF. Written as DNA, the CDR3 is TGTGCCAGCAGCAGGTCGGGACTAGCGAAAGACAATGAGCAGTTCTTC.

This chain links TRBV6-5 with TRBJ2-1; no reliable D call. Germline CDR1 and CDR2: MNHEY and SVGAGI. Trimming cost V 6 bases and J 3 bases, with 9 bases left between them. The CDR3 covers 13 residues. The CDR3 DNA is TGTGCCAGCAGGGGCCAGCTCTACAATGAGCAGTTCTTC. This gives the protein CASRGQLYNEQFF.

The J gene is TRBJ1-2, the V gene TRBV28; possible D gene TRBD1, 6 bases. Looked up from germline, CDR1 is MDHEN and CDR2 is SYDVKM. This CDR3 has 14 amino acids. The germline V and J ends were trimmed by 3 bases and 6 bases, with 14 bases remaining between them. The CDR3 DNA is TGTGCCAGCAGTTTTGGGACATTGGGAGATGGCTACACCTTC. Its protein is CASSFGTLGDGYTF.

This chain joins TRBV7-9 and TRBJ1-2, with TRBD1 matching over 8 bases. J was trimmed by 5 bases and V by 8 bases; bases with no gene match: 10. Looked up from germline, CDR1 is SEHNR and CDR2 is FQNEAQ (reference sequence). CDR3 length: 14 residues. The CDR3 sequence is CASRYRGQEYGYTF. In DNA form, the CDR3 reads TGTGCCAGCCGCTACCGGGGACAGGAGTATGGCTACACCTTC.

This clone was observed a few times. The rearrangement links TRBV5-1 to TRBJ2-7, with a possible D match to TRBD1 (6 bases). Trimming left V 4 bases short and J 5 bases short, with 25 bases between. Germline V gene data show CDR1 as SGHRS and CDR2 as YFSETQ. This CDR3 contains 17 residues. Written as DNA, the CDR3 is TGCGCCAGCAGCGTAGGAGTAGGCAGGGGAGTTAATCACGAGCAGTACTTC. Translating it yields CASSVGVGRGVNHEQYF.

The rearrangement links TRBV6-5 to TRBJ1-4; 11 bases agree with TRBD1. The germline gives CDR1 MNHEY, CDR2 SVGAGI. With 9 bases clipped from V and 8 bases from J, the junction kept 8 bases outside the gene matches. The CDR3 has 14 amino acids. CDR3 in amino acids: CASLDRGLGEKLFF. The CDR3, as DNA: TGTGCCAGTCTGGACAGGGGGCTCGGGGAAAAACTGTTTTTT.

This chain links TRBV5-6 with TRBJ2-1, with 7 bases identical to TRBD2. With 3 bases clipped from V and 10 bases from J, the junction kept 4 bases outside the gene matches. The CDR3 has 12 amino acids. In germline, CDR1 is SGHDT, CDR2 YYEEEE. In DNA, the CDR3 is TGTGCCAGCAGCTCCCGACTAGCCGAGCAGTTCTTC. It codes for CASSSRLAEQFF.

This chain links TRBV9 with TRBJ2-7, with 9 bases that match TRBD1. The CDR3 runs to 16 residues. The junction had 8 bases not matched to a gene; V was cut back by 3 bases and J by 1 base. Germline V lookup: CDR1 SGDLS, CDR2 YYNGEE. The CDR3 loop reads CASSEGTGYVSYEQYF. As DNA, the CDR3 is TGTGCCAGCAGCGAGGGGACAGGGTACGTGTCCTACGAGCAGTACTTC.

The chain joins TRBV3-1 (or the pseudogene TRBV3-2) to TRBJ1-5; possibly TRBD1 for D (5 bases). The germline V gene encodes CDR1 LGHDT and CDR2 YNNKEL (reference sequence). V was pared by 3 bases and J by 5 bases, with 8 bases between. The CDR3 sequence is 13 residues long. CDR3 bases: TGTGCCAGCAGCCAGGAAGGGGATCAGCCCCAGCATTTT. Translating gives CASSQEGDQPQHF.

CDR3 loop: CAGHTGTGTYGYTF. Written as DNA, the CDR3 is TGTGCCGGCCATACCGGGACAGGGACTTACGGCTACACCTTC. The J gene is TRBJ1-2, the V gene TRBV30, with 9 nucleotides matching TRBD1. The V gene's germline CDR1 is GTSNPN and CDR2 SVGIG (reference sequence). The CDR3 contains 14 residues. The trim removed 8 bases at V and 8 bases at J, leaving 15 bases unmatched.

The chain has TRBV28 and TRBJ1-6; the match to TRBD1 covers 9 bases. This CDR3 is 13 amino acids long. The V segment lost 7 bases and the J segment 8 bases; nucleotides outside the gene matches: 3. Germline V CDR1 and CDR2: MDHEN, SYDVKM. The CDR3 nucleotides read TGTGCCAGCAAGGACAGGGGTCATTCACCCCTCCACTTT. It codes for CASKDRGHSPLHF.

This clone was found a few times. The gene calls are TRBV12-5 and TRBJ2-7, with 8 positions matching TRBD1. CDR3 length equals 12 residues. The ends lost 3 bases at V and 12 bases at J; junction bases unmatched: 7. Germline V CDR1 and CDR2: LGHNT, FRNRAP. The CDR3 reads CASGFGQGKRYF. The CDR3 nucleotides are TGTGCTAGTGGTTTCGGACAGGGAAAAAGGTACTTC.

The CDR3 sequence: CASSLAGTGGEQYF. The CDR3 region has the DNA TGCGCCAGCAGCTTGGCCGGGACAGGGGGCGAGCAGTACTTC. The rearrangement joins TRBV5-1 to TRBJ2-7, with TRBD1 matching over 11 bases. Germline assignment: CDR1 SGHRS and CDR2 YFSETQ. The CDR3 sequence is 14 residues long. The V segment lost 0 bases and the J segment 6 bases; nucleotides outside the gene matches: 2.

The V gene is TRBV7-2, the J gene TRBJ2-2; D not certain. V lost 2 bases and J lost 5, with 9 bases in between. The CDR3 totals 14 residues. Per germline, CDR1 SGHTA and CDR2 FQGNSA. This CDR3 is CASSLIGSTGELFF. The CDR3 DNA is TGTGCCAGCAGCTTAATTGGCAGTACCGGGGAGCTGTTTTTT.

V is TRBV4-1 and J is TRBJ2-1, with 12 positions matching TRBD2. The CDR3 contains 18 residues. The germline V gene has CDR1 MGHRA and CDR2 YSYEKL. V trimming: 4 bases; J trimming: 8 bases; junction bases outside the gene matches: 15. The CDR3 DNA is TGCGCCAGCAGCCCTCCTCGACCTAGCGGGGGGGCAGACTATGAGCAGTTCTTC. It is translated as CASSPPRPSGGADYEQFF.

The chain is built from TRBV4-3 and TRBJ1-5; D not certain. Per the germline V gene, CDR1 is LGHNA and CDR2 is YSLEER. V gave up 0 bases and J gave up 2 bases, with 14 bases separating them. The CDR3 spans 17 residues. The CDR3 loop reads CASSQDLIPPGNQPQHF. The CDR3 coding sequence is TGCGCCAGCAGCCAAGATTTGATCCCTCCAGGCAATCAGCCCCAGCATTTT.

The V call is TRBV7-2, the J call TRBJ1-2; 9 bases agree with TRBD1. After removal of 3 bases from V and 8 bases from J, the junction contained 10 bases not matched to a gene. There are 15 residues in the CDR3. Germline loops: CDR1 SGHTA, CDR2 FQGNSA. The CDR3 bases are TGTGCCAGCAGCTTGGCGACAGGGGGTTTGAAGGGCTACACCTTC. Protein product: CASSLATGGLKGYTF. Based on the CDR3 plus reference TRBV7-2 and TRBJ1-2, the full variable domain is GAGVSQSPSNKVTEKGKDVELRCDPISGHTALYWYRQSLGQGLEFLIYFQGNSAPDKSGLPSDRFSAERTGGSVSTLTIQRTQQEDSAVYLCASSLATGGLKGYTFGSGTRLTVV.

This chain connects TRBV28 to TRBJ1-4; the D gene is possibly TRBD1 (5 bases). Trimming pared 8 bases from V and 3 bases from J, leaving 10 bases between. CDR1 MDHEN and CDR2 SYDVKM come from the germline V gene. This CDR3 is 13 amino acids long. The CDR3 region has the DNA TGTGCCAGCGGGGGGGGTCCTAATGAAAAACTGTTTTTT. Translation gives CASGGGPNEKLFF.

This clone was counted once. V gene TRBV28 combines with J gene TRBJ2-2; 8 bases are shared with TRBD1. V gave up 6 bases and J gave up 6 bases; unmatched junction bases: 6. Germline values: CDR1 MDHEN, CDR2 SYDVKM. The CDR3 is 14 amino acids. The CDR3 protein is CASSSGGAAGELFF. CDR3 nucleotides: TGTGCCAGCAGCTCAGGGGGCGCGGCCGGGGAGCTGTTTTTT.